The 5 T cell receptor beta chains presented below share a single source sample, sequenced in a study of blood T cells in healthy people across ages. A second about 6 to 11 cycle PCR used barcoded and J-beta primers. TCRdb used MiXCR to reprocess the 5' RACE reads, holding one entry per CDR3 protein. The profile covers around 940,000 distinct CDR3 sequences, with approximately 50% appearing a single time and about 21% taken by the ten largest. Sequenced input: blood. Receptor source: a woman aged 55-70 years in good health.

This clonotype was found a few times. V and J are TRBV10-3 and TRBJ2-6; tentatively, D is TRBD1 (6 bases). Trimming removed 11 bases at V and 4 bases at J, with 15 bases between. This CDR3 spans 14 amino acids. CDR1 ENHRY and CDR2 SYGVKD come from the germline V gene. The CDR3 region is CAAARGPGANVLTF. DNA of the CDR3: TGTGCCGCCGCCAGGGGTCCCGGGGCCAACGTCCTGACTTTC.

The gene calls are TRBV5-4 and TRBJ2-3; TRBD1 agrees at 9 bases. After removal of 5 bases from V and 4 bases from J, the junction contained 8 bases not matched to a gene. The CDR3 sequence is 15 residues long. Germline V lookup: CDR1 SGHNT, CDR2 YYREEE (reference sequence). The chain's CDR3 is CASRGRTGAADTQYF. The CDR3 nucleotides read TGTGCCAGCAGGGGAAGGACAGGGGCCGCAGATACGCAGTATTTT.

This clonotype was observed at least ten times. V and J are TRBV29-1 and TRBJ2-3; D may be TRBD1 (5 bases). The CDR3 is made up of 13 amino acids. Looked up from germline, CDR1 is SQVTM and CDR2 is ANQGSEA. Trimming left V 4 bases short and J 5 bases short, with 13 bases between. The CDR3 sequence is CSVVQGGEDTQYF. CDR3 nucleotide sequence: TGCAGCGTTGTTCAGGGCGGAGAAGATACGCAGTATTTT.

This clonotype was seen many times. The genes are TRBV4-3 and TRBJ2-1; 8 nucleotides match TRBD2. With V trimmed by 3 bases and J by 1 base, 2 bases remained unmatched. Germline assignment: CDR1 LGHNA and CDR2 YSLEER. This CDR3 is built from 15 residues. The CDR3 loop reads CASSHGRESYNEQFF. The CDR3 DNA follows: TGCGCCAGCAGCCACGGGAGGGAATCCTACAATGAGCAGTTCTTC.

In this sample, this clonotype turned up a few times. This rearrangement joins TRBV6-5 to TRBJ2-7; 7 positions match TRBD2. The germline gives CDR1 MNHEY, CDR2 SVGAGI. The CDR3 spans 16 residues. The junction had 5 bases not matched to a gene; V was cut back by 0 bases and J by 0 bases. CDR3 sequence reads: CASSYSYGRSSYEQYF. The CDR3 DNA is TGTGCCAGCAGTTACTCCTACGGGAGGAGCTCCTACGAGCAGTACTTC.